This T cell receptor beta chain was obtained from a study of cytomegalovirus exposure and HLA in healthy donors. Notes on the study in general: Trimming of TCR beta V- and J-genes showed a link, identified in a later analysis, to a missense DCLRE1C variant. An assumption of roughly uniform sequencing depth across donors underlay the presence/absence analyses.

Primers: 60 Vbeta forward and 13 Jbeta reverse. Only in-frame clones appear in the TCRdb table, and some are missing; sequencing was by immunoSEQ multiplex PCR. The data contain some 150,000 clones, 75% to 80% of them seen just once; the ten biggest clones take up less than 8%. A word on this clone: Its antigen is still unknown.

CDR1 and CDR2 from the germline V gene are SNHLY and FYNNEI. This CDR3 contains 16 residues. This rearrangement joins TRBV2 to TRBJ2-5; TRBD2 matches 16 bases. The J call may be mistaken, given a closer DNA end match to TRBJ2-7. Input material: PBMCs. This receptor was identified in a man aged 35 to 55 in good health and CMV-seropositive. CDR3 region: CASSGGLAGGTYEQYF. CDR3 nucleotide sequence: TGTGCCAGCAGTGGGGGACTAGCGGGAGGGACCTACGAGCAGTACTTC.